This entry concerns a single T cell receptor (beta chain). Its antigen is not identified. This sample is drawn from a study of OX40 agonist ivuxolimab in advanced cancers. The wider study: Anti-PD-1, anti-PD-L1 or anti-CTLA-4 therapy given earlier was allowed, and approximately 40% had some. Study outcomes and limitations: Among patients with partial responses at 0.1-3.0 mg/kg, clonal expansion was among the lowest. At 0.1 to 3.0 mg/kg and by week 6, clonal expansion occurred in CD4+ and CD8+ blood T cells.

This CDR3 has 13 residues. Germline CDR1 reads SGHVS; CDR2 reads FQNEAQ. Trimming took 7 bases from V and 9 from J; bases not matched to a gene: 10. Assay: immunoSEQ multiplex PCR; the TCRdb copy retains only in-frame clones and omits some. The top ten hold less than 6% of the sample, which has around 70,000 clones, 82% seen once. The receptor was derived from an adult with an advanced solid tumor such as melanoma, head and neck, liver or kidney cancer. V gene TRBV7-8 combines with J gene TRBJ2-7; 9 bases align to TRBD2. The sequenced sample was CD4+ or CD8+ T cells sorted from blood, obtained in a trial of the OX40 agonist ivuxolimab. Written as DNA, the CDR3 is TGTGCCAGCACCCGAGCGGGGGGCGAAGGGCAGTACTTC. This gives the protein CASTRAGGEGQYF.